The entry below describes one T cell receptor (beta chain). The antigen remains unidentified. The source of the sample is a study of Tregs in tolerant kidney transplant recipients. TCRdb's table, derived via immunoSEQ multiplex PCR, lists solely in-frame clones and lacks some. In the table there are roughly 99,000 clones, over 85% of which are singletons. Trimming at V came to 4 bases and at J to 4 bases, leaving 7 bases not matched to a gene. The CDR3 is 15 residues long. Germline values: CDR1 MRHNA, CDR2 SNTAGT. General observations from the study: Antigen-driven expansion was suggested because donor-specific Tregs expanded more than all Tregs in tolerant patients. Findings come from small patient numbers and require larger validation.

The sequence came from a human donor who received a combined kidney and bone marrow transplant. This sequence joins TRBV6-4 and TRBJ1-2; 9 bases match TRBD1. The sequencing here drew on CD4+ T cells from blood, taken before the transplant. The CDR3 here is CASSATGGASYGYTF. The DNA of the CDR3 is TGTGCCAGCAGTGCAACAGGGGGCGCGTCCTATGGCTACACCTTC.